This T cell receptor (beta chain) was obtained from a study of blood T cell repertoires in COVID-19. Method: immunoSEQ multiplex PCR; TCRdb's copy keeps in-frame clones and lacks some. The sample lists around 300,000 clones, 75% to 90% occurring once. V lost 1 base and J 1 base, leaving 13 bases between the germline ends. The CDR3 length is 16 residues. Germline values: CDR1 LGHDT, CDR2 YNNKEL (reference sequence). Sequencing input: PBMCs or T cells enriched from blood (not recorded which). This TCR was recovered from a woman aged 18-29 years who had recovered from COVID-19. The chain couples TRBV3-1 (or the pseudogene TRBV3-2) to TRBJ1-2; possible D gene TRBD1, 5 bases. This chain's CDR3 is CASSQGGAGSNYGYTF. The CDR3 DNA reads TGTGCCAGCAGCCAAGGCGGGGCAGGGAGTAACTATGGCTACACCTTC.